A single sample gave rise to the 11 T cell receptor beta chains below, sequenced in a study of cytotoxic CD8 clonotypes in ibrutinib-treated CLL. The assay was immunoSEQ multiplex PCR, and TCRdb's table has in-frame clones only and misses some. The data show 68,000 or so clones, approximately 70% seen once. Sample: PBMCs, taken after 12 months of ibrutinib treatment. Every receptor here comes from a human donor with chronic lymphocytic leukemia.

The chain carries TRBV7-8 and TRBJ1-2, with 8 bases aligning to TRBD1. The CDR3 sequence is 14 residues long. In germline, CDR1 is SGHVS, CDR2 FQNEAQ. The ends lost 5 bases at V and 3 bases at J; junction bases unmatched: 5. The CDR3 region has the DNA TGTGCCAGCAGCCACCCGGGACAGGACTATGGCTACACCTTC. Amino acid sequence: CASSHPGQDYGYTF.

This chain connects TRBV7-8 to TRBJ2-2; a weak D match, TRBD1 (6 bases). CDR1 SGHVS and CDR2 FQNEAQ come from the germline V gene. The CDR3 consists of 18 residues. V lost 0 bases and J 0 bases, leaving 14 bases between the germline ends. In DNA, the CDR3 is TGTGCCAGCAGCTTAGCAAGGGTGACAGGAGCGAACACCGGGGAGCTGTTTTTT. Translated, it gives CASSLARVTGANTGELFF.

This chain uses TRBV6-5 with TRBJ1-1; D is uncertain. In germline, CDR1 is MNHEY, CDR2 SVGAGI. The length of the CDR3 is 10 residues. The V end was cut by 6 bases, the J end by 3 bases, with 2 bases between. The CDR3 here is CASRHTEAFF. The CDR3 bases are TGTGCCAGCAGACACACTGAAGCTTTCTTT.

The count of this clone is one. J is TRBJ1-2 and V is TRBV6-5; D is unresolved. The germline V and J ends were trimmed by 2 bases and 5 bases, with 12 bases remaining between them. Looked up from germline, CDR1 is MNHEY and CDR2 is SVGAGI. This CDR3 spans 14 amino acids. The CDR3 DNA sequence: TGTGCCAGCAGTTACGAAGGGCAGAAGTATGGCTACACCTTC. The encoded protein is CASSYEGQKYGYTF.

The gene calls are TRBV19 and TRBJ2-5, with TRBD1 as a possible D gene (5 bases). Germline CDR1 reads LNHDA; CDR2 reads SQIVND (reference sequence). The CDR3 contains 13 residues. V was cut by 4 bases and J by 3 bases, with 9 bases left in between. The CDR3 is CASSTDKKETQYF. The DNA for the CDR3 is TGTGCCAGTAGTACGGACAAAAAAGAGACCCAGTACTTC.

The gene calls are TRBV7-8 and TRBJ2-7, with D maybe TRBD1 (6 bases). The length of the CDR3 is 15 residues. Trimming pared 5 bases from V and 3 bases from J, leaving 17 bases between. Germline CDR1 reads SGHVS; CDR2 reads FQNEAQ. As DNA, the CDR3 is TGTGCCAGCAGCCCCTCCCCCACAGGGATCTACGAGCAGTACTTC. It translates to CASSPSPTGIYEQYF.

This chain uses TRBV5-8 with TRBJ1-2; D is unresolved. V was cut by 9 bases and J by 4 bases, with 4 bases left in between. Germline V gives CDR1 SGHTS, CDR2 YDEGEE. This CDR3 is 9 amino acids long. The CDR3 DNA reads TGTGCCACCGGCTATGGCTACACCTTC. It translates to CATGYGYTF.

DNA of the CDR3: TGTGCCAGCAGTGAAGACAGGGGTGGTGAAAAACTGTTTTTT. Its translation is CASSEDRGGEKLFF. The chain employs TRBV5-5 and TRBJ1-4, with 8 positions matching TRBD1. In germline, CDR1 is SGHKS, CDR2 YYEKEE (reference sequence). CDR3 length equals 14 residues. The J segment lost 7 bases and the V segment lost 5 bases, leaving 7 bases of the junction unmatched.

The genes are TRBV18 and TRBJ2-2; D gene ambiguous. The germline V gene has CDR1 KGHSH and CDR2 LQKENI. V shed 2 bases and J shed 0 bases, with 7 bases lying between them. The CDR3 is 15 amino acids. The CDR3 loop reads CASSPVIPNTGELFF. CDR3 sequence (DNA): TGTGCCAGCTCACCAGTCATTCCGAACACCGGGGAGCTGTTTTTT.

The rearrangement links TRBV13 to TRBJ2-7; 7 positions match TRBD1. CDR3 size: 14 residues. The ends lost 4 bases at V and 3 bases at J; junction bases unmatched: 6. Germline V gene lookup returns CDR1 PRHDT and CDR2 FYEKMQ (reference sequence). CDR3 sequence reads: CASSSRQGVYEQYF. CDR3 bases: TGTGCCAGCAGCTCGCGTCAGGGGGTCTACGAGCAGTACTTC.

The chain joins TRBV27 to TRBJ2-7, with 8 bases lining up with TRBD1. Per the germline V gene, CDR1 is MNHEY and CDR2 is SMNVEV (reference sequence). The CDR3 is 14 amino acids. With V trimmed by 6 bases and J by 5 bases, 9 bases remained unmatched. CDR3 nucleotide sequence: TGTGCCAGCAGGCGACCGGGACAGGTGCACGAGCAGTACTTC. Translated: CASRRPGQVHEQYF.